This TCR beta chain was profiled in a study of blood T cells in healthy people across ages. With a J-beta primer mix and a sample-barcoded 5' primer, a second PCR ran 7 to 11 cycles. All cDNA molecules were each tagged by a template-switch adaptor with 12 random nucleotides. TCRdb called the 5' RACE reads again in MiXCR, with one record for every CDR3 protein. Among about 680,000 distinct CDR3 sequences, roughly 49% were seen once, and the ten largest hold roughly 31%. As concerns this clonotype: Its matching antigen is unknown.

Total RNA, at least 5.5 micrograms per sample, was extracted from PBMCs. The CDR3 sequence is 14 residues long. The V gene lost 2 bases and the J gene lost 1 base, with 8 bases spanning the gap. Germline V CDR1 and CDR2: DFQATT, SNEGSKA (reference sequence). Study findings and constraints: Donor CMV status was unknown, possibly confounding expanded clonotype changes.

The rearrangement joins TRBV20-1 to TRBJ2-2; D might be TRBD2 (5 bases). Sequencing input: blood. The sequence came from a woman in her sixties or seventies in good health. The CDR3 coding sequence is TGCAGTGCTAGACCAGGACTGAACACCGGGGAGCTGTTTTTT. Translation gives CSARPGLNTGELFF.